This note documents a single T cell receptor beta chain sequence. Only in-frame clones appear in the TCRdb table, and some are missing; sequencing was by immunoSEQ multiplex PCR. The sample includes about 34,000 clones, around 84% of them seen just once. This sample is part of a study of OX40 agonist ivuxolimab in advanced cancers. Study background: It was ivuxolimab, an agonistic anti-OX40 (CD134) antibody, that patients were treated with.

The sequence was collected from an adult with an advanced solid tumor such as melanoma, head and neck, liver or kidney cancer. Sequenced here: CD4+ or CD8+ T cells sorted from blood, sampled in a trial of the OX40 agonist ivuxolimab.

The CDR3 DNA follows: TGTGCCAGCAAAGACACAAGGGATCAGCCCCAGCATTTT. Its protein is CASKDTRDQPQHF. The chain uses TRBV6-6 and TRBJ1-5; D remains ambiguous. The CDR3 contains 13 residues. V dropped 7 bases and J dropped 5 bases, with 12 bases sitting between them. Per the germline V gene, CDR1 is MNHNY and CDR2 is SVGAGI (reference sequence).